Presented here are 28 T cell receptor beta chains from one specimen sequenced in a study of memory CD4+ T cells and cytomegalovirus serostatus. Measured with immunoSEQ multiplex PCR; TCRdb has only the in-frame clones, and not every one. The sample has tens of thousands of clones, 75% to 85% seen once. The sort gate was single viable CD3+CD4+CD8-CD45RO+ cells for memory CD4+ T cells. Sequenced: memory CD4+ T cells from blood. Receptors originate from an adult in good health and CMV-seronegative.

V is TRBV7-2 and J is TRBJ2-2; D gene unclear. Trimming took off 0 bases at V and 4 bases at J, with 9 bases between the two ends. The CDR3 consists of 15 residues. CDR1 is SGHTA, CDR2 FQGNSA, per germline. CDR3 region: CASSLALITTGELFF. The CDR3, as DNA: TGTGCCAGCAGCTTAGCGCTTATTACCACCGGGGAGCTGTTTTTT.

As regards this clone: The germline gene is not matched at one end of the junction; a read error may be the cause. V usage is TRBV20-1 and J usage is TRBJ2-5; unclear D gene. The CDR3 has 11 amino acids. The germline V gene encodes CDR1 DFQATT and CDR2 SNEGSKA (reference sequence). This chain's CDR3 is CSVLVQGTQYF. The DNA for the CDR3 is TGCAGTGTCTTGGTTCAAGGGACCCAGTACTTC.

The chain recombines TRBV29-1 with TRBJ2-6; maybe TRBD1 (5 bases). V lost 5 bases and J lost 0, with 11 bases in between. This CDR3 comprises 15 residues. Germline CDR1 SQVTM, CDR2 ANQGSEA. The CDR3: CSVWGSFSGANVLTF. The CDR3 nucleotides read TGCAGCGTTTGGGGCAGCTTCTCTGGGGCCAACGTCCTGACTTTC.

This clone was seen a handful of times. V and J are TRBV6-1 and TRBJ1-1; TRBD1 matches at 7 bases. The CDR3 length is 14 residues. The V and J ends lost 3 bases and 1 base, in that order; junction bases with no gene match: 2. The germline CDR1 and CDR2 sequences are MNHNS and SASEGT. CDR3 region: CASSDYRGNTEAFF. CDR3 sequence (DNA): TGTGCCAGCAGTGACTACAGGGGGAACACTGAAGCTTTCTTT.

The V call is TRBV11-2, the J call TRBJ2-7, with 9 bases matching TRBD1. CDR3 length equals 14 residues. J lost 4 bases, V lost 4 bases, and 5 bases had no gene match. Germline values: CDR1 SGHAT, CDR2 FQNNGV. CDR3 nucleotide sequence: TGTGCCAGCAGCTCAACAGGGGGCCTTTACGAGCAGTACTTC. Its translation: CASSSTGGLYEQYF.

J is TRBJ2-1 and V is TRBV2; 9 nucleotides match TRBD1. The ends lost 6 bases at V and 5 bases at J; junction bases unmatched: 11. Germline V gives CDR1 SNHLY, CDR2 FYNNEI. CDR3 length: 16 amino acids. As DNA, the CDR3 is TGTGCCAGCAGGAACCCGGGACAGGGTTTCGACAATGAGCAGTTCTTC. This codes for CASRNPGQGFDNEQFF.

The chain combines TRBV11-2 with TRBJ1-5; D is perhaps TRBD1 (5 bases). Germline values: CDR1 SGHAT, CDR2 FQNNGV. V lost 4 bases to trimming and J lost 5 bases, with 12 bases between them. The CDR3 has 14 residues. This CDR3 is CASSSLGADQPQHF. The DNA of the CDR3 is TGTGCCAGCAGCTCTCTCGGGGCTGATCAGCCCCAGCATTTT.

The chain recombines TRBV6-5 with TRBJ1-5; D is unresolved. Germline values: CDR1 MNHEY, CDR2 SVGAGI. V shed 3 bases and J shed 4 bases, with 7 bases lying between them. The CDR3 sequence is 13 residues long. CDR3 DNA: TGTGCCAGCAGTTATGGGGAAAATCAGCCCCAGCATTTT. Encoded protein: CASSYGENQPQHF.

The chain joins TRBV5-1 to TRBJ1-2, with TRBD1 matching over 8 bases. There are 13 residues in the CDR3. Per germline, CDR1 SGHRS and CDR2 YFSETQ. J lost 4 bases, V lost 5 bases, and 4 bases had no gene match. The CDR3 spells CASRVTGAYGYTF. The CDR3 DNA reads as TGCGCCAGCAGGGTGACAGGGGCCTATGGCTACACCTTC.

The V and J genes are TRBV21-1 and TRBJ1-2; TRBD1 is taken as the D call from the table, unchecked against the DNA. TRBV21-1 is flagged as a pseudogene. The CDR3 extends over 14 amino acids. Here the CDR3 reads CASSETDSGRGYTF. The CDR3 nucleotides read TGTGCCAGCAGCGAAACGGACAGTGGACGTGGCTACACCTTC.

The V gene is TRBV7-3, the J gene TRBJ2-1; no clear D. CDR1 is SGHTA, CDR2 FQGTGA, per germline. CDR3 length equals 14 residues. With 0 bases removed from V and 9 bases from J, the gap between germline ends came to 12 bases. The CDR3 coding sequence is TGTGCCAGCAGCTTAACGAACCAGCTGAGTGAGCAGTTCTTC. Amino acids: CASSLTNQLSEQFF.

With regard to this clone: One end of the junction does not line up with germline, which may come from a read error. The rearrangement joins TRBV7-9 to TRBJ2-7; the D gene is possibly TRBD2 (6 bases). The CDR3 runs 13 residues. The germline V gene has CDR1 SEHNR and CDR2 FQNEAQ (reference sequence). The CDR3 DNA follows: TGTGCCAGCAGCACCGATCAGCGAGGCGGGGAGACCTTC. Translating gives CASSTDQRGGETF.

This clone is medium-sized in the sample. The same CDR3 can be traced to other DNA sequences in this sample. This chain links TRBV7-9 with TRBJ1-2, with a possible D match to TRBD1 (5 bases). V was trimmed by 3 bases and J by 0 bases, leaving 17 bases between them. The CDR3 has 17 amino acids. Germline V CDR1 and CDR2: SEHNR, FQNEAQ (reference sequence). CDR3 coding DNA: TGTGCCAGCAGCTTGGAAGGGACTGGGGGTTCTAACTATGGCTACACCTTC. It encodes CASSLEGTGGSNYGYTF.

CDR3 loop: CASRVDRGQETQYF. The DNA for the CDR3 is TGTGCCAGCAGGGTAGACAGAGGCCAAGAGACCCAGTACTTC. The genes are TRBV6-1 and TRBJ2-5; a possible D gene is TRBD1 (5 bases). Germline assignment: CDR1 MNHNS and CDR2 SASEGT. Trimming pared 6 bases from V and 1 base from J, leaving 12 bases between. This CDR3 spans 14 amino acids.

The chain has TRBV4-1 and TRBJ2-6; perhaps TRBD1 as D (6 bases). Deletions cut 4 bases from V and 0 bases from J, with 10 bases between. The length of the CDR3 is 16 residues. Germline lookup yields CDR1 MGHRA and CDR2 YSYEKL. CDR3 bases: TGCGCCAGCAGCCCCGGACAGTTCTCTGGGGCCAACGTCCTGACTTTC. Residues: CASSPGQFSGANVLTF.

The chain employs TRBV27 and TRBJ2-7, with 7 bases identical to TRBD1. V lost 3 bases to trimming and J lost 3 bases; unmatched junction nucleotides: 8. The CDR3 is 15 amino acids. Germline V gene lookup returns CDR1 MNHEY and CDR2 SMNVEV (reference sequence). CDR3 DNA: TGTGCCAGCAGTTTCGGGGACAGAAGATACTACGAGCAGTACTTC. Its translation is CASSFGDRRYYEQYF.

The V call is TRBV7-9, the J call TRBJ1-2; D unresolved. Germline values: CDR1 SEHNR, CDR2 FQNEAQ (reference sequence). This CDR3 is built from 13 residues. V gave up 3 bases and J gave up 5 bases, with 10 bases separating them. CDR3 in DNA: TGTGCCAGCAGCTTGTTGACGGGATATGGCTACACCTTC. Protein: CASSLLTGYGYTF.

The rearrangement uses TRBV5-1 and TRBJ2-3; 7 bases agree with TRBD1. J gave up 0 bases and V 4 bases, and 8 bases lay outside the gene matches. Per the germline V gene, CDR1 is SGHRS and CDR2 is YFSETQ. This CDR3 region has 16 residues. CDR3 sequence (DNA): TGCGCCAGCAGCCCTCGGACAGGCGCTAGCACAGATACGCAGTATTTT. It encodes CASSPRTGASTDTQYF.

The genes are TRBV4-3 and TRBJ1-3; D is uncertain. Germline CDR1 reads LGHNA; CDR2 reads YSLEER. Trimming removed 3 bases from V and 0 bases from J, with 9 bases in between. CDR3 length: 15 amino acids. The CDR3 is CASSQRPDSGNTIYF. CDR3 coding DNA: TGCGCCAGCAGCCAGAGGCCCGACTCTGGAAACACCATATATTTT.

This clone was observed a single time. The CDR3 loop reads CAWSGGGYTF. For the CDR3, the DNA is TGTGCCTGGAGTGGTGGGGGCTACACCTTC. V usage is TRBV30 and J usage is TRBJ1-2, with D unresolved. The CDR3 consists of 10 residues. Trimming pared 1 base from V and 8 bases from J, leaving 5 bases between. Germline loops: CDR1 GTSNPN, CDR2 SVGIG (reference sequence).

This clone has more than one count but fewer than ten. The junction and the germline gene differ at one end; a read error may be behind it. This sequence joins TRBV6-1 and TRBJ1-2; TRBD1 matches at 7 bases. There are 15 residues in the CDR3. The V gene's germline CDR1 is MNHNS and CDR2 SASEGT. CDR3 sequence: CAISEASGQAGGYTF. CDR3 nucleotides: TGTGCCATCAGTGAGGCGTCAGGACAGGCGGGCGGCTACACCTTC.

The chain is built from TRBV2 and TRBJ2-3; 7 nucleotides align to TRBD1. Unmatched junction bases numbered 6, after V lost 6 bases and J lost 0 bases. CDR1 is SNHLY and CDR2 is FYNNEI in the germline V gene. The CDR3 sequence is 15 residues long. CDR3 nucleotide sequence: TGTGCCAGCAGCAACAGGGGTTCGAGCACAGATACGCAGTATTTT. Its translation is CASSNRGSSTDTQYF.

The gene calls are TRBV10-3 and TRBJ1-5; the D gene is possibly TRBD1 (5 bases). The CDR3 is 17 residues long. Germline V CDR1 and CDR2: ENHRY, SYGVKD. The V end lost 0 bases, the J end lost 2 bases, and 14 bases lay between the germline ends. The CDR3 here is CAISESPGRMGNQPQHF. CDR3 sequence (DNA): TGTGCCATCAGTGAGTCTCCGGGGCGAATGGGCAATCAGCCCCAGCATTTT.

The chain links TRBV7-2 to TRBJ1-5; D perhaps matches TRBD1 (6 bases). The germline gives CDR1 SGHTA, CDR2 FQGNSA. V was cut by 5 bases and J by 7 bases, with 9 bases left in between. The CDR3 covers 12 residues. The CDR3 sequence: CASSGRGQPQHF. In DNA, the CDR3 is TGTGCCAGCAGCGGCAGGGGACAGCCCCAGCATTTT.

Of note for this clone: Within the sample, other DNA sequences also encode this same CDR3. The gene calls are TRBV7-9 and TRBJ1-5; TRBD1 is a possible D gene (5 bases). The CDR3 is 14 residues long. Trimming took off 5 bases at V and 2 bases at J, with 10 bases between the two ends. Germline CDR1 SEHNR, CDR2 FQNEAQ (reference sequence). Written as DNA, the CDR3 is TGTGCCAGCAGCCCCGGGGGGGGCAATCAGCCCCAGCATTTT. As protein: CASSPGGGNQPQHF.

The V and J genes are TRBV6-5 and TRBJ2-2, with a possible D match to TRBD2 (7 bases). The CDR3 consists of 16 residues. V was shortened by 2 bases and J by 3 bases, with 13 bases between the two germline ends. Germline CDR1 MNHEY, CDR2 SVGAGI. DNA of the CDR3: TGTGCCAGCAGTTACGGGGGGGCGCAGGACACCGGGGAGCTGTTTTTT. Translated, it gives CASSYGGAQDTGELFF.

This clone was observed once. Written as DNA, the CDR3 is TGTGCCAGCAGTGGGACTCCAAATCAGCCCCAGCATTTT. Translated, it gives CASSGTPNQPQHF. The gene calls are TRBV6-1 and TRBJ1-5; D is uncertain. V lost 4 bases and J lost 4, with 8 bases in between. The CDR3 contains 13 residues. The germline CDR1 and CDR2 sequences are MNHNS and SASEGT.

This clone was counted between two and nine times. The chain joins TRBV5-1 to TRBJ2-7; a possible D gene is TRBD1 (6 bases). Germline assignment: CDR1 SGHRS and CDR2 YFSETQ. This CDR3 region has 14 residues. V gave up 4 bases and J gave up 7 bases, with 18 bases separating them. The CDR3 is CASSATGEAGEQYF. DNA of the CDR3: TGCGCCAGCAGCGCGACAGGAGAAGCCGGGGAGCAGTACTTC.